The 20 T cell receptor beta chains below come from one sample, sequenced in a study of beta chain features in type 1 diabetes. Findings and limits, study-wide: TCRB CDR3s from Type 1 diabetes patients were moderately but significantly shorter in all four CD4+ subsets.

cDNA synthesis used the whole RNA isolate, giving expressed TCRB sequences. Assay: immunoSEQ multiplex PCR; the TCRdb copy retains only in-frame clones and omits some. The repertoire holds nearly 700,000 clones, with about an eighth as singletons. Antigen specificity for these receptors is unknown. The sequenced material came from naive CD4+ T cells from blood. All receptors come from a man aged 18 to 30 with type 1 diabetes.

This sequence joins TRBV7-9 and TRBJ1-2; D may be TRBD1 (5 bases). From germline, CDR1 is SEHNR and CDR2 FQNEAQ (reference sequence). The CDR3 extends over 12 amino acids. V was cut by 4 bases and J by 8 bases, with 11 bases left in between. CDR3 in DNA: TGTGCCAGCAGCTCAACCCCAGGGGGCTACACCTTC. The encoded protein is CASSSTPGGYTF.

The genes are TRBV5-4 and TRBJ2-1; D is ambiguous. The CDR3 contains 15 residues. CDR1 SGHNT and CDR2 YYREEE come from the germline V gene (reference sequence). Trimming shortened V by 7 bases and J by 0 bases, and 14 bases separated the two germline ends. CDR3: CASRSLEVSYNEQFF. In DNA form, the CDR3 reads TGTGCCAGCCGATCACTCGAGGTCTCCTACAATGAGCAGTTCTTC.

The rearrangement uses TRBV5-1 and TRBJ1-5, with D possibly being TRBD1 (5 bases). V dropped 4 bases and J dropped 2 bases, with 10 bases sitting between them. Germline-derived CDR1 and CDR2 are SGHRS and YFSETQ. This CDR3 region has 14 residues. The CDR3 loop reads CASSPSGGNQPQHF. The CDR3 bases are TGCGCCAGCAGCCCGTCGGGGGGCAATCAGCCCCAGCATTTT.

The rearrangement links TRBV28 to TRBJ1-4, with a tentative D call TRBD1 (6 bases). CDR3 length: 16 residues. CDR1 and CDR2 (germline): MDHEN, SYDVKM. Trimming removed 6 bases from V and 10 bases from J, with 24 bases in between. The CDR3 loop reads CASRTPGTPSRGKLFF. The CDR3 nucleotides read TGTGCCAGCAGAACCCCCGGGACACCGTCCCGGGGAAAACTGTTTTTT.

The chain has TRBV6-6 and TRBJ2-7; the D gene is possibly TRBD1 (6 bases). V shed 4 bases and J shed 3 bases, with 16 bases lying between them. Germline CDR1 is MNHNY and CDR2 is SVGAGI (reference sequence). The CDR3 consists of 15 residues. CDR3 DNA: TGTGCCAGCAGTTGGGACATCCCTTGGTACTACGAGCAGTACTTC. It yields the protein CASSWDIPWYYEQYF.

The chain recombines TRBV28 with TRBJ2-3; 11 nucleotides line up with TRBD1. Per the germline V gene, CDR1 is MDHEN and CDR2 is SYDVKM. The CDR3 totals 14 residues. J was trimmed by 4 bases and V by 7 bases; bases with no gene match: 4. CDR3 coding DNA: TGTGCCAGCATCCAGGGACAGGGGGCAGATACGCAGTATTTT. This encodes CASIQGQGADTQYF. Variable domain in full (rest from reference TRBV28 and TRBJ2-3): DVKVTQSSRYLVKRTGEKVFLECVQDMDHENMFWYRQDPGLGLRLIYFSYDVKMKEKGDIPEGYSVSREKKERFSLILESASTNQTSMYLCASIQGQGADTQYFGPGTRLTVL.

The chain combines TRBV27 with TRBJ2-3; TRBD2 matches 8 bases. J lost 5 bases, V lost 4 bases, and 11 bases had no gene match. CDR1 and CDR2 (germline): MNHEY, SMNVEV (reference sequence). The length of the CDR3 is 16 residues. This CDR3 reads CASSSTGGASRDTQYF. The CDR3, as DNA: TGTGCCAGCAGTTCCACCGGGGGGGCATCGAGAGATACGCAGTATTTT.

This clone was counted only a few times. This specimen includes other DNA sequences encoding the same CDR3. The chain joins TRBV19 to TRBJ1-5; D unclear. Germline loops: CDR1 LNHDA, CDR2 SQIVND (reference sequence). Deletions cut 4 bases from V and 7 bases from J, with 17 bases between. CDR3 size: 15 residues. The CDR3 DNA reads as TGTGCCAGTAGTACCCGGCAGGCCCTCGGGCAGCCCCAGCATTTT. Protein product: CASSTRQALGQPQHF.

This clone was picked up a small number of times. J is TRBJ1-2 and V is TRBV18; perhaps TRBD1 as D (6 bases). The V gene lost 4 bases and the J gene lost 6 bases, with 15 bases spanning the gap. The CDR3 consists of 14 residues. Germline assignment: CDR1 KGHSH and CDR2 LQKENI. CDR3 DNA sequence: TGTGCCAGCTCACGAAACACAGGGAGTGATGGCTACACCTTC. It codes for CASSRNTGSDGYTF. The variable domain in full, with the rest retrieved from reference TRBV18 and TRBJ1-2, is NAGVMQNPRHLVRRRGQEARLRCSPMKGHSHVYWYRQLPEEGLKFMVYLQKENIIDESGMPKERFSAEFPKEGPSILRIQQVVRGDSAAYFCASSRNTGSDGYTFGSGTRLTVV.

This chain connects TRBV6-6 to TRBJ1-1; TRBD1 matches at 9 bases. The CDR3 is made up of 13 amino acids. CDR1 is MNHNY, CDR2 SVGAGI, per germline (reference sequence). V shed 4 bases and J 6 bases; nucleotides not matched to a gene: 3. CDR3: CASSSRQGAEAFF. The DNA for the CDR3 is TGTGCCAGCAGTTCCCGACAGGGGGCTGAAGCTTTCTTT.

This CDR3 is CASSSQRQGHTRETQYF. CDR3 DNA sequence: TGTGCCAGCAGCTCTCAGCGACAGGGACACACTCGAGAGACCCAGTACTTC. This sequence joins TRBV7-2 and TRBJ2-5; TRBD1 agrees at 7 bases. This CDR3 is built from 17 residues. V gave up 4 bases and J gave up 4 bases; unmatched junction bases: 15. The germline CDR1 and CDR2 sequences are SGHTA and FQGNSA.

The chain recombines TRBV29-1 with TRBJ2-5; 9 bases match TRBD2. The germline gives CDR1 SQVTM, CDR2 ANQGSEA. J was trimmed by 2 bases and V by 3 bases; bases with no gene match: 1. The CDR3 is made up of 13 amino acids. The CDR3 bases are TGCAGCGTTGAGCGGGGGGGGCAAGAGACCCAGTACTTC. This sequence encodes CSVERGGQETQYF.

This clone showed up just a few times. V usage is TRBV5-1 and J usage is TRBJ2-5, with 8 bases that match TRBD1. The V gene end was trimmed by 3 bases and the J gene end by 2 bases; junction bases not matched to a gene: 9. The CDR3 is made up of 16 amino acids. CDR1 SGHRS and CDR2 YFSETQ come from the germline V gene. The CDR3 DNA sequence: TGCGCCAGCAGCTACCGACAGGGGATGGGGCAAGAGACCCAGTACTTC. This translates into CASSYRQGMGQETQYF.

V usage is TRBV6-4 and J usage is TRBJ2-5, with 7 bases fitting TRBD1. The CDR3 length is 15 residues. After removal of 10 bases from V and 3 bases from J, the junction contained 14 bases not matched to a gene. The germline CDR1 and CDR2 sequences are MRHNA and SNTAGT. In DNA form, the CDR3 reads TGTGCCACCCCAATGGTTCGACAGGGCGAAGAGACCCAGTACTTC. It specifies CATPMVRQGEETQYF.

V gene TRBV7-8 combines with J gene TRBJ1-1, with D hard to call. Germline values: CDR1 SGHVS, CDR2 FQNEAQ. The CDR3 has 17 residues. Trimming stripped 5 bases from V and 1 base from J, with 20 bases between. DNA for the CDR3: TGTGCCAGCAGCCCTCGTGACCCCTTCACCGGGAACACTGAAGCTTTCTTT. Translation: CASSPRDPFTGNTEAFF.

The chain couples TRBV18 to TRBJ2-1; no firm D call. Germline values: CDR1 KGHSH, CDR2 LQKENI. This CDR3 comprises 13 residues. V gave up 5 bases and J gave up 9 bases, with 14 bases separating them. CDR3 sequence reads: CASSSSAGFEQFF. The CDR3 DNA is TGTGCCAGCTCATCATCGGCAGGCTTTGAGCAGTTCTTC.

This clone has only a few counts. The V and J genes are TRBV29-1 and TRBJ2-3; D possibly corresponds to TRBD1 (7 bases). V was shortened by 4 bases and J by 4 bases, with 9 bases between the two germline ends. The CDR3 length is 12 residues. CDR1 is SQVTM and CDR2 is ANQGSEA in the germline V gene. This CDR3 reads CSVARGADTQYF. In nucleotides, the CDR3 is TGCAGCGTTGCCAGGGGGGCAGATACGCAGTATTTT.

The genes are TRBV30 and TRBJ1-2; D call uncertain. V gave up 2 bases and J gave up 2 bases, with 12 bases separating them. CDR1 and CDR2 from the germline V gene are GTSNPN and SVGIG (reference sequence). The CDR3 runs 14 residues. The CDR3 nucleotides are TGTGCCTGGAGTCAGACGGATCTAAACTATGGCTACACCTTC. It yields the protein CAWSQTDLNYGYTF.

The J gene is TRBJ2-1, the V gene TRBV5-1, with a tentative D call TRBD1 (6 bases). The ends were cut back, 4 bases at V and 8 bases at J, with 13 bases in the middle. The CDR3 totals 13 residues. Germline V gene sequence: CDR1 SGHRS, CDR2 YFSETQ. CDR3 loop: CASSAPGVDEQFF. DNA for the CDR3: TGCGCCAGCAGCGCCCCAGGGGTGGATGAGCAGTTCTTC.

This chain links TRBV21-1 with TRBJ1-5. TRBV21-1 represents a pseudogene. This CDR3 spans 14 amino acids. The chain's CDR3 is CASSKEHGNQPQHF. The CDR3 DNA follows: TGTGCCAGCAGCAAAGAACACGGGAATCAGCCCCAGCATTTT.